This entry concerns a single T cell receptor (beta chain). The antigen is undetermined. Libraries were prepared by immunoSEQ multiplex PCR; TCRdb keeps only in-frame clonotypes and omits some of them. Of 100,000 or so clones listed, around 93% are singletons. This record comes from a study of siplizumab effects on memory and regulatory T cells. Study-level points and caveats: Under siplizumab, alloreactive sequences traced to unstimulated CD4+ memory cells were significantly reduced. Unstimulated subsets captured only a minor fraction of alloreactive clones.

Per the germline V gene, CDR1 is SQVTM and CDR2 is ANQGSEA. V was pared by 7 bases and J by 7 bases, with 11 bases between. The CDR3 runs 11 residues. The sequenced material came from non-Treg CD4+ T cells sorted from blood. The J gene is TRBJ2-1, the V gene TRBV29-1; D remains unclear. The clonotype comes from a human donor in good health. CDR3 in DNA: TGCAGCGCCGCCCTGGGTAATGAGCAGTTCTTC. It is translated as CSAALGNEQFF.